Below are 26 T cell receptor beta chains sequenced from a single sample in a study of cytomegalovirus exposure and HLA in healthy donors. Amplification used 60 Vbeta primers and 13 Jbeta primers. Sequenced by immunoSEQ multiplex PCR; TCRdb stores in-frame clones only, minus some. The table includes about 150,000 clones, around 75% detected once. Sequencing was performed on PBMCs. These TCRs come from a human donor in good health.

The gene calls are TRBV30 and TRBJ2-3; 10 bases are shared with TRBD2. The CDR3 length is 15 residues. The junction had 11 bases not matched to a gene; V was cut back by 3 bases and J by 8 bases. Germline V gene sequence: CDR1 GTSNPN, CDR2 SVGIG (reference sequence). DNA of the CDR3: TGTGCCTGGAGGCTAGCGGGGGCCGTCACTGGTACGCAGTATTTT. This codes for CAWRLAGAVTGTQYF. Variable domain in full (rest from reference TRBV30 and TRBJ2-3): SQTIHQWPATLVQPVGSPLSLECTVEGTSNPNLYWYRQAAGRGLQLLFYSVGIGQISSEVPQNLSASRPQDRQFILSSKKLLLSDSGFYLCAWRLAGAVTGTQYFGPGTRLTVL.

The rearrangement links TRBV19 to TRBJ1-1; TRBD1 agrees at 11 bases. The CDR3 length is 15 residues. Trimming cost V 5 bases and J 7 bases; bases outside gene matches: 9. Germline CDR1 LNHDA, CDR2 SQIVND (reference sequence). The CDR3: CASSLPGQGVVEAFF. The CDR3 nucleotides are TGTGCCAGTAGTCTACCGGGACAGGGGGTGGTTGAAGCTTTCTTT.

The chain couples TRBV30 to TRBJ2-3; tentatively, D is TRBD2 (6 bases). CDR3 length: 14 amino acids. V was shortened by 0 bases and J by 4 bases, with 11 bases between the two germline ends. The germline V gene has CDR1 GTSNPN and CDR2 SVGIG (reference sequence). The DNA for the CDR3 is TGTGCCTGGAGTGTCGGCGGGGCCCCAGATACGCAGTATTTT. This translates into CAWSVGGAPDTQYF.

The chain uses TRBV6-6 and TRBJ1-2; D might be TRBD1 (6 bases). CDR3 length equals 14 residues. The germline V gene encodes CDR1 MNHNY and CDR2 SVGAGI (reference sequence). V lost 7 bases and J 6 bases, leaving 18 bases between the germline ends. The CDR3 spells CASTYRETTDGYTF. CDR3 bases: TGTGCCAGCACGTACAGGGAGACGACTGATGGCTACACCTTC.

The chain is built from TRBV5-1 and TRBJ1-3, with 9 bases identical to TRBD1. The CDR3 totals 18 residues. Germline V CDR1 and CDR2: SGHRS, YFSETQ. Trimming cost V 8 bases and J 0 bases; bases outside gene matches: 15. The CDR3 reads CASRRLTGGEHSGNTIYF. The CDR3, as DNA: TGCGCCAGTCGAAGATTGACAGGGGGTGAACACTCTGGAAACACCATATATTTT. Full variable domain (rest looked up from reference TRBV5-1 and TRBJ1-3): KAGVTQTPRYLIKTRGQQVTLSCSPISGHRSVSWYQQTPGQGLQFLFEYFSETQRNKGNFPGRFSGRQFSNSRSEMNVSTLELGDSALYLCASRRLTGGEHSGNTIYFGEGSWLTVV.

The V gene is TRBV27, the J gene TRBJ1-2, with 7 bases lining up with TRBD1. The CDR3 length is 13 residues. V shed 4 bases, J shed 4 bases, and the junction held 3 bases outside the gene matches. CDR1 is MNHEY, CDR2 SMNVEV, per germline (reference sequence). In DNA, the CDR3 is TGTGCCAGCAGTTCGCGGGACAGCTATGGCTACACCTTC. Its protein is CASSSRDSYGYTF.

The CDR3 spells CAWEAGGPGNEQFF. DNA for the CDR3: TGTGCCTGGGAAGCGGGAGGGCCGGGAAATGAGCAGTTCTTC. The chain employs TRBV30 and TRBJ2-1; 10 nucleotides agree with TRBD2. V trimming: 5 bases; J trimming: 7 bases; junction bases outside the gene matches: 8. CDR1 and CDR2 (germline): GTSNPN, SVGIG (reference sequence). The CDR3 covers 14 residues.

The chain recombines TRBV5-4 with TRBJ2-7; D is possibly TRBD1 (6 bases). Germline V gene data show CDR1 as SGHNT and CDR2 as YYREEE (reference sequence). The CDR3 loop spans 15 amino acids. V dropped 3 bases and J dropped 5 bases, with 18 bases sitting between them. The CDR3 nucleotides are TGTGCCAGCAGCTCCCAAAACAGGGAACCTAACGAGCAGTACTTC. It codes for CASSSQNREPNEQYF.

This clone occurred a few times. The chain employs TRBV11-2 and TRBJ2-7; 7 nucleotides line up with TRBD2. The CDR3 covers 16 residues. The germline V gene has CDR1 SGHAT and CDR2 FQNNGV. Losses at the gene ends were 5 bases for V and 3 bases for J; bases not matched to a gene: 13. In nucleotides, the CDR3 is TGTGCCAGCAGCCGGACGACTGTTGGCGGGAGCTACGAGCAGTACTTC. It is translated as CASSRTTVGGSYEQYF.

This clone was observed a few times. This rearrangement joins TRBV6-5 to TRBJ1-1; 7 nucleotides align to TRBD1. The trim removed 4 bases at V and 0 bases at J, leaving 5 bases unmatched. Per germline, CDR1 MNHEY and CDR2 SVGAGI. The CDR3 is made up of 15 amino acids. CDR3 in amino acids: CASSSPGQLNTEAFF. The CDR3 DNA follows: TGTGCCAGCAGTTCGCCGGGACAGTTGAACACTGAAGCTTTCTTT.

This clone was picked up a small number of times. V is TRBV5-4 and J is TRBJ2-1, with D hard to call. This CDR3 spans 13 amino acids. V was trimmed by 1 base and J by 4 bases, leaving 6 bases between them. Germline lookup yields CDR1 SGHNT and CDR2 YYREEE (reference sequence). In DNA, the CDR3 is TGTGCCAGCAGCTTGCGGTATTACAATGAGCAGTTCTTC. Protein product: CASSLRYYNEQFF.

This rearrangement joins TRBV27 to TRBJ2-1; the match to TRBD2 covers 10 bases. From germline, CDR1 is MNHEY and CDR2 SMNVEV (reference sequence). This CDR3 is 16 amino acids long. The V and J ends lost 5 bases and 2 bases, in that order; junction bases with no gene match: 6. The CDR3 loop reads CASSHPSGSTYNEQFF. Here the CDR3 DNA reads TGTGCCAGCAGTCACCCTAGCGGGAGCACCTACAATGAGCAGTTCTTC.

The rearrangement joins TRBV10-1 to TRBJ2-3; weak D call: TRBD1 (6 bases). Trimming pared 1 base from V and 6 bases from J, leaving 17 bases between. Germline-derived CDR1 and CDR2 are WNHNN and SYGVQD (reference sequence). The CDR3 is 16 residues long. The CDR3 is CASSEWTVGVDDTQYF. In DNA form, the CDR3 reads TGCGCCAGCAGTGAGTGGACAGTGGGAGTCGATGATACGCAGTATTTT.

This clone was seen once. The chain employs TRBV15 and TRBJ2-3, with 11 bases lining up with TRBD2. V was pared by 1 base and J by 8 bases, with 14 bases of the junction left unmatched. The length of the CDR3 is 18 residues. CDR1 is LNHNV, CDR2 YYDKDF, per germline (reference sequence). The CDR3 bases are TGTGCCACCAGCAGAGGGGGCCTTTTAGCGGGGGGGCCGGGTACGCAGTATTTT. Protein product: CATSRGGLLAGGPGTQYF.

The chain combines TRBV20-1 with TRBJ2-1; a weak D match, TRBD2 (5 bases). Trimming took 5 bases from V and 10 from J, leaving 12 bases between them. The CDR3 is 11 residues long. Germline CDR1 DFQATT, CDR2 SNEGSKA (reference sequence). Here the CDR3 DNA reads TGCAGTGCTCGACTACCAACCGAGCAGTTCTTC. It yields the protein CSARLPTEQFF.

This clone was seen only once. This chain links TRBV28 with TRBJ2-1, with 9 bases lining up with TRBD2. Germline trimming cut 3 bases from V and 9 bases from J; bases unmatched to any gene: 9. Germline assignment: CDR1 MDHEN and CDR2 SYDVKM. The CDR3 covers 15 residues. CDR3 protein: CASSFWLAGVSEQFF. The CDR3 DNA reads as TGTGCCAGCAGTTTTTGGTTAGCGGGAGTTAGTGAGCAGTTCTTC.

The chain links TRBV6-4 to TRBJ2-2; D not resolved. V was trimmed by 3 bases and J by 0 bases, leaving 5 bases between them. The length of the CDR3 is 14 residues. Looked up from germline, CDR1 is MRHNA and CDR2 is SNTAGT. The CDR3 bases are TGTGCCAGCAGTGAACAGCCGAACACCGGGGAGCTGTTTTTT. Translation gives CASSEQPNTGELFF.

The V gene is TRBV10-2, the J gene TRBJ2-2; TRBD1 matches at 10 bases. The CDR3 is 15 amino acids. Unmatched junction bases numbered 4, after V lost 6 bases and J lost 3 bases. Germline-derived CDR1 and CDR2 are WSHSY and SAAADI. CDR3 protein: CASRRGTGDTGELFF. DNA for the CDR3: TGCGCCAGCAGACGAGGGACAGGGGACACCGGGGAGCTGTTTTTT.

The rearrangement joins TRBV27 to TRBJ1-5, with TRBD1 matching over 11 bases. Germline V gene sequence: CDR1 MNHEY, CDR2 SMNVEV (reference sequence). The CDR3 has 14 amino acids. With V trimmed by 6 bases and J by 6 bases, 4 bases remained unmatched. The CDR3 region has the DNA TGTGCCAGCAGACCCGGGACAGGGGGTCAGCCCCAGCATTTT. Encoded protein: CASRPGTGGQPQHF.

The CDR3 reads CASSPIAGGPRDTQYF. In nucleotides, the CDR3 is TGTGCCAGCAGCCCTATAGCGGGGGGGCCGAGAGATACGCAGTATTTT. The gene calls are TRBV7-2 and TRBJ2-3; 11 positions match TRBD2. Trimming at V came to 5 bases and at J to 5 bases, leaving 9 bases not matched to a gene. The CDR3 has 16 amino acids. Per germline, CDR1 SGHTA and CDR2 FQGNSA.

Here the CDR3 DNA reads TGTGCCAGTAGTACGTCAGCGCCCATGAGTAGTGAAAAACTGTTTTTT. Translation gives CASSTSAPMSSEKLFF. The gene calls are TRBV19 and TRBJ1-4; D unresolved. Trimming shortened V by 4 bases and J by 7 bases, and 19 bases separated the two germline ends. This CDR3 has 16 amino acids. CDR1 is LNHDA and CDR2 is SQIVND in the germline V gene (reference sequence). The variable domain in full, completed from reference TRBV19 and TRBJ1-4, reads DGGITQSPKYLFRKEGQNVTLSCEQNLNHDAMYWYRQDPGQGLRLIYYSQIVNDFQKGDIAEGYSVSREKKESFPLTVTSAQKNPTAFYLCASSTSAPMSSEKLFFGSGTQLSVL.

The chain links TRBV10-1 to TRBJ2-3; D is possibly TRBD2 (7 bases). The CDR3 is made up of 18 amino acids. V gave up 2 bases and J gave up 4 bases, with 22 bases separating them. Germline CDR1 and CDR2: WNHNN and SYGVQD (reference sequence). CDR3 sequence reads: CASSETGRGGSAADTQYF. The CDR3 coding sequence is TGCGCCAGCAGTGAGACTGGAAGGGGGGGCTCCGCTGCAGATACGCAGTATTTT.

The chain joins TRBV6-5 to TRBJ2-7, with 9 bases matching TRBD1. Looked up from germline, CDR1 is MNHEY and CDR2 is SVGAGI. The CDR3 totals 14 residues. The trim removed 6 bases at V and 2 bases at J, leaving 5 bases unmatched. In DNA, the CDR3 is TGTGCCAGCAGGTCCGGGACAGGGACCTACGAGCAGTACTTC. Its protein is CASRSGTGTYEQYF.

This clone appeared a few times. The chain recombines TRBV19 with TRBJ2-2; no definite D call. The CDR3 spans 18 residues. Germline CDR1 is LNHDA and CDR2 is SQIVND (reference sequence). V was pared by 6 bases and J by 0 bases, with 20 bases between. CDR3 nucleotides: TGTGCCAGTAGGAGTGGGCCCCCATTCCCCGCGAACACCGGGGAGCTGTTTTTT. It is translated as CASRSGPPFPANTGELFF.

The chain joins TRBV15 to TRBJ1-1; D is unclear. Trimming pared 7 bases from V and 1 base from J, leaving 13 bases between. The CDR3 extends over 14 amino acids. Germline V CDR1 and CDR2: LNHNV, YYDKDF (reference sequence). CDR3 nucleotides: TGTGCCACCACCACGGGAGTGGGGAACACTGAAGCTTTCTTT. Residues: CATTTGVGNTEAFF.

This chain links TRBV2 with TRBJ2-7, with TRBD2 matching over 9 bases. Losses at the gene ends were 6 bases for V and 0 bases for J; bases not matched to a gene: 3. Germline CDR1 reads SNHLY; CDR2 reads FYNNEI. The CDR3 consists of 14 residues. The CDR3 reads CASRASGNSYEQYF. The CDR3 DNA follows: TGTGCCAGCAGGGCTAGCGGGAACTCCTACGAGCAGTACTTC.